This T cell receptor (beta chain) was profiled in a study of cytomegalovirus exposure and HLA in healthy donors. Across the whole study: The study's early data release held roughly 91 million unique TCRs from HLA-typed donors.

Overall study findings and caveats: Three CMV-associated chains proved CMV antigen-specific in vitro. In most subjects, TCR beta sequences reportedly gave accurate predictions of HLA-A and HLA-B alleles.

PCR was performed using 60 Vbeta and 13 Jbeta primers. The method was immunoSEQ multiplex PCR; TCRdb's version includes in-frame clones alone and lacks a portion of them. The sample lists 150,000 to 200,000 clones, roughly three quarters occurring once. Remarks on this clone: Its cognate antigen is unknown.

Trimming removed 10 bases from V and 2 bases from J; junction bases left unmatched: 11. Germline V lookup: CDR1 SGHNT, CDR2 YYREEE (reference sequence). CDR3 length: 15 amino acids. The receptor comes from a woman between 45 and 65 years old in good health and CMV-seropositive. J is TRBJ2-3 and V is TRBV5-4; TRBD2 matches 9 bases. Material for sequencing was PBMCs. CDR3 sequence (DNA): TGTGCCGGGGGTAAGCGGGGGGCTATCACAGATACGCAGTATTTT. Protein: CAGGKRGAITDTQYF.